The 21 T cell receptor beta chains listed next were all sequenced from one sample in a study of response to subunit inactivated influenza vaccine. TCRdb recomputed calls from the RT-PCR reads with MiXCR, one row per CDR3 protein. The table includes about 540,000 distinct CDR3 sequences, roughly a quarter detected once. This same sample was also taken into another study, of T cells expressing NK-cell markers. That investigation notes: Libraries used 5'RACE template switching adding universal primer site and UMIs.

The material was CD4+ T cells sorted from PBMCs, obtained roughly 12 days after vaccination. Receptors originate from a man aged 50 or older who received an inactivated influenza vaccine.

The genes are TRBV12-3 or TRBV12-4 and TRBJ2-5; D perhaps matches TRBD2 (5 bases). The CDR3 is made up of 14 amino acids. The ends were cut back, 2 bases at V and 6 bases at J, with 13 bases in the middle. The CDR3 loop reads CASSLSTRGKTQYF. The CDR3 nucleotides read TGTGCCAGCAGTTTAAGTACCCGAGGGAAGACCCAGTACTTC.

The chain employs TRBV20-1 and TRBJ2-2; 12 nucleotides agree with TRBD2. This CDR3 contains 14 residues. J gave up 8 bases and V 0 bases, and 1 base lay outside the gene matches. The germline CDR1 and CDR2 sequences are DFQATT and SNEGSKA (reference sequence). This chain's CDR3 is CSARDTSGRGELFF. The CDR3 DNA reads TGCAGTGCTAGAGATACTAGCGGGAGGGGGGAGCTGTTTTTT.

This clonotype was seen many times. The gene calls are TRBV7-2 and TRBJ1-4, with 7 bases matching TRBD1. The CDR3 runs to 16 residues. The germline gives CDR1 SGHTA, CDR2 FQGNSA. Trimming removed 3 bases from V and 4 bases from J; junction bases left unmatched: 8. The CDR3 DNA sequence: TGTGCCAGCAGCTTGGGGCCGAGACAGGGTAATGAAAAACTGTTTTTT. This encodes CASSLGPRQGNEKLFF.

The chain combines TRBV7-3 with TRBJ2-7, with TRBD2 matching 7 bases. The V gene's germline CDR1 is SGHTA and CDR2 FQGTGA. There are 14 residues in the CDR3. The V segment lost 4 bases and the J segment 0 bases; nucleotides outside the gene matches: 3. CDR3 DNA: TGTGCCAGCAGCTCTAGCGGCTTCTCCTACGAGCAGTACTTC. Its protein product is CASSSSGFSYEQYF.

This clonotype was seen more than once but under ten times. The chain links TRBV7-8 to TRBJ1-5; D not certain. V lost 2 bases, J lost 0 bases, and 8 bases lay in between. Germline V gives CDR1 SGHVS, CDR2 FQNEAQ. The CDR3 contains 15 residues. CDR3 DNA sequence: TGTGCCAGCAGCTTAATCTCAAATAGCAATCAGCCCCAGCATTTT. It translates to CASSLISNSNQPQHF.

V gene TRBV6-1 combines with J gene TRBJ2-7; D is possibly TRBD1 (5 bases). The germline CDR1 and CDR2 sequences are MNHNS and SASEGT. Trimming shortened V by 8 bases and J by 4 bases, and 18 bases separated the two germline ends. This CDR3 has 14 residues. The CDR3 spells CASFTPRTLYEQYF. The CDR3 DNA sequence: TGTGCCAGCTTTACCCCCCGGACACTTTACGAGCAGTACTTC.

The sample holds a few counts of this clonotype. CDR3 loop: CASSYLNRRVGYEQYF. CDR3 nucleotides: TGTGCCAGCAGTTACCTGAACCGGCGCGTGGGCTACGAGCAGTACTTC. This chain links TRBV6-5 with TRBJ2-7; D not certain. V lost 2 bases to trimming and J lost 3 bases, with 17 bases between them. CDR3 length: 16 residues. Germline CDR1 is MNHEY and CDR2 is SVGAGI.

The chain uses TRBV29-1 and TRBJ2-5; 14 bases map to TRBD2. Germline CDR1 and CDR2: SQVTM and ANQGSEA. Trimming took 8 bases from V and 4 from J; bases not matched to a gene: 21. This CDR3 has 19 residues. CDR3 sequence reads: CSFGGAYGTSGRGGETQYF. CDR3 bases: TGCAGCTTCGGGGGGGCTTACGGGACTAGCGGGAGAGGGGGAGAGACCCAGTACTTC.

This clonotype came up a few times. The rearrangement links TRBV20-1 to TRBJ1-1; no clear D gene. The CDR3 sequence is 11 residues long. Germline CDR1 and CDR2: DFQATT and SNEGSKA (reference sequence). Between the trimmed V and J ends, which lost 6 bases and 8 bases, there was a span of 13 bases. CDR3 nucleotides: TGCAGTGCCTCTGCGTTGACCGAAGCTTTCTTT. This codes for CSASALTEAFF.

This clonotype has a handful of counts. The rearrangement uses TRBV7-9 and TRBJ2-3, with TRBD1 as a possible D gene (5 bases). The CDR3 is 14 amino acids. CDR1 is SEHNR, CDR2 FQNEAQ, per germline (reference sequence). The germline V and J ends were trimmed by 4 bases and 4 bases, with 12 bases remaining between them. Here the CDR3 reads CASSSSGFADTQYF. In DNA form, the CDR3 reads TGTGCCAGCAGCTCCTCAGGGTTTGCAGATACGCAGTATTTT.

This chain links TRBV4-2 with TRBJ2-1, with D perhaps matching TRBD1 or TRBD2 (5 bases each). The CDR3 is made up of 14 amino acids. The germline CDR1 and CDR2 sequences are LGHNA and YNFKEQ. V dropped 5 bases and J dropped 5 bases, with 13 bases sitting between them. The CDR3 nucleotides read TGTGCCAGCAGCGCCCGGGACGTCAACAATGAGCAGTTCTTC. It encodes CASSARDVNNEQFF.

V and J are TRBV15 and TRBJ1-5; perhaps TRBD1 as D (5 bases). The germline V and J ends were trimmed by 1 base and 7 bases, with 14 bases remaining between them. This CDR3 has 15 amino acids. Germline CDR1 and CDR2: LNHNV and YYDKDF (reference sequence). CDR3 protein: CATSRVGTGLQPQHF. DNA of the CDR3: TGTGCCACCAGCAGAGTGGGCACAGGCCTCCAGCCCCAGCATTTT.

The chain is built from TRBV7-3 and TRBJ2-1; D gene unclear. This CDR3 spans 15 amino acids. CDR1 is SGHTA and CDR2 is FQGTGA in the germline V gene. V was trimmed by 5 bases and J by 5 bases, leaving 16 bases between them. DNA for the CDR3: TGTGCCAGCAGCCCTGGGCAGGCTAGAAACAATGAGCAGTTCTTC. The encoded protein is CASSPGQARNNEQFF.

CDR3 DNA sequence: TGCGCCAGCAGCCAAGATTGGCGGGATAATGAGCAGTTCTTC. Amino acid sequence: CASSQDWRDNEQFF. V is TRBV4-3 and J is TRBJ2-1, with a tentative D call TRBD2 (6 bases). Trimming shortened V by 0 bases and J by 7 bases, and 10 bases separated the two germline ends. The germline gives CDR1 LGHNA, CDR2 YSLEER. This CDR3 spans 14 amino acids.

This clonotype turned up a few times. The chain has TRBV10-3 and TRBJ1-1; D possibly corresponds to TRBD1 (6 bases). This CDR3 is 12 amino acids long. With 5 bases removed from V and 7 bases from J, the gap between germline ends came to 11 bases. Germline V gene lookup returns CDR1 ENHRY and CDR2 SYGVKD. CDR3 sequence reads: CAISLGGGEAFF. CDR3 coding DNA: TGTGCCATCAGTTTGGGAGGGGGTGAAGCTTTCTTT.

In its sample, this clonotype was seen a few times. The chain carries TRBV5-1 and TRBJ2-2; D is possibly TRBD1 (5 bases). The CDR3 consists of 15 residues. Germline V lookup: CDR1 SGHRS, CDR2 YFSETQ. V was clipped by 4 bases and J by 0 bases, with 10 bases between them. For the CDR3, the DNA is TGCGCCAGCAGCCCGGACACGACGAACACCGGGGAGCTGTTTTTT. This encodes CASSPDTTNTGELFF. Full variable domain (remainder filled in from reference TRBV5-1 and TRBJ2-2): KAGVTQTPRYLIKTRGQQVTLSCSPISGHRSVSWYQQTPGQGLQFLFEYFSETQRNKGNFPGRFSGRQFSNSRSEMNVSTLELGDSALYLCASSPDTTNTGELFFGEGSRLTVL.

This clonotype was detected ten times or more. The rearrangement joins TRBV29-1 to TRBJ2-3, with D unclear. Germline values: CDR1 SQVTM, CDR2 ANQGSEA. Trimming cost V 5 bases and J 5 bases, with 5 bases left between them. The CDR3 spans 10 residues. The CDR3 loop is CSVSEDTQYF. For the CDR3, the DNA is TGCAGCGTTAGCGAAGATACGCAGTATTTT.

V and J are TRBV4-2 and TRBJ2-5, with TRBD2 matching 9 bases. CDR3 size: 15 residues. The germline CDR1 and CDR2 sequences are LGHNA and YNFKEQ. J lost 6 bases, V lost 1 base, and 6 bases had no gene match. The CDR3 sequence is CASSQVGGGVKTQYF. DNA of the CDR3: TGTGCCAGCAGCCAAGTCGGCGGGGGGGTCAAGACCCAGTACTTC.

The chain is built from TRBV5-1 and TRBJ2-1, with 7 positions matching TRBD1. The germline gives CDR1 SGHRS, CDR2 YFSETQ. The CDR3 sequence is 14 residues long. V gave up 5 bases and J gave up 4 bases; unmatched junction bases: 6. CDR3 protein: CASSRQGPYNEQFF. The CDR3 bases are TGCGCCAGCAGTAGACAGGGACCATACAATGAGCAGTTCTTC.

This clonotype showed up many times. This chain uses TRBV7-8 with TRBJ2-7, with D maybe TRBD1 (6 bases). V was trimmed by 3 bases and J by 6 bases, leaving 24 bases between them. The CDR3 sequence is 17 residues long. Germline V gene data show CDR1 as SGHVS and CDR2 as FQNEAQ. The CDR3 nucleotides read TGTGCCAGCAGCTTTCCAAACCGGACAGCCACGGGTTTCGAGCAGTACTTC. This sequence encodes CASSFPNRTATGFEQYF.

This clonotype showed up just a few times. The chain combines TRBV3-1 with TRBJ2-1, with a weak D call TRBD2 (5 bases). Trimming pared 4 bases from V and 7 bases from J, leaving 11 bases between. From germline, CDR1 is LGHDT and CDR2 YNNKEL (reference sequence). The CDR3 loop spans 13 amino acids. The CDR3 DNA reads TGTGCCAGCAGCCTCTTAGCGTGGAATGAGCAGTTCTTC. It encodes CASSLLAWNEQFF.